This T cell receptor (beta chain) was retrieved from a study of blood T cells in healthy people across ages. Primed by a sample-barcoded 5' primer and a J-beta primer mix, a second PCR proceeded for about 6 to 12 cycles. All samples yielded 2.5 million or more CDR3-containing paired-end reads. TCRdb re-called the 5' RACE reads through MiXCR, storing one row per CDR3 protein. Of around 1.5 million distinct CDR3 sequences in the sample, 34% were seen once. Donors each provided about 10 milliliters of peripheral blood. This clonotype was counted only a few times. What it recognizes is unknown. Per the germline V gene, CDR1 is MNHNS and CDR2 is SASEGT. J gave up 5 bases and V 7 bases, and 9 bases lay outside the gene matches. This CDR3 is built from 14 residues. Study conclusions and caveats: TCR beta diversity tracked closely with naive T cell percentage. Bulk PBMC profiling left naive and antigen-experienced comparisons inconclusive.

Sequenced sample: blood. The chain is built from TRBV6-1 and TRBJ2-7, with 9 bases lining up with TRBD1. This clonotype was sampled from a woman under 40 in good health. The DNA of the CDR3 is TGTGCCAGCAATCCCGGGACAGGGTCGGACGAGCAGTACTTC. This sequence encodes CASNPGTGSDEQYF.